These 27 T cell receptor beta chains share one sample of origin, sequenced in a study of cytomegalovirus exposure and HLA in healthy donors. The PCR ran on 60 Vbeta and 13 Jbeta primers. The protocol was immunoSEQ multiplex PCR, while the TCRdb copy is restricted to in-frame clones and leaves out a portion. The table for this sample gives 50,000 or so clones. The material sequenced was PBMCs. The receptor source for this set is an older woman in good health and CMV-seropositive.

The V gene is TRBV29-1, the J gene TRBJ2-6; a weak D match, TRBD1 (6 bases). Germline assignment: CDR1 SQVTM and CDR2 ANQGSEA. The CDR3 has 15 amino acids. V lost 2 bases and J 0 bases, leaving 8 bases between the germline ends. The DNA of the CDR3 is TGCAGCGTTGAACAGGGGTACTCTGGGGCCAACGTCCTGACTTTC. Protein product: CSVEQGYSGANVLTF.

J is TRBJ1-1 and V is TRBV7-2; D not resolved. Between the trimmed V and J ends, which lost 5 bases and 5 bases, there was a span of 12 bases. This CDR3 comprises 13 residues. Looked up from germline, CDR1 is SGHTA and CDR2 is FQGNSA. The DNA of the CDR3 is TGTGCCAGCAGCCCCAGTCGGGGAACTGAAGCTTTCTTT. Protein sequence: CASSPSRGTEAFF.

This sequence joins TRBV5-1 and TRBJ2-2; 7 bases fit TRBD1. This CDR3 region has 15 residues. V was pared by 0 bases and J by 3 bases, with 2 bases of the junction left unmatched. The germline V gene has CDR1 SGHRS and CDR2 YFSETQ. The CDR3: CASSLGQGDTGELFF. The CDR3 DNA sequence: TGCGCCAGCAGCTTGGGACAGGGCGACACCGGGGAGCTGTTTTTT. Based on the CDR3 plus reference TRBV5-1 and TRBJ2-2, the full variable domain is KAGVTQTPRYLIKTRGQQVTLSCSPISGHRSVSWYQQTPGQGLQFLFEYFSETQRNKGNFPGRFSGRQFSNSRSEMNVSTLELGDSALYLCASSLGQGDTGELFFGEGSRLTVL.

The chain joins TRBV5-6 to TRBJ1-5, with 7 bases fitting TRBD1. V was clipped by 3 bases and J by 4 bases; unmatched bases: 4. The CDR3 runs 14 residues. The germline V gene encodes CDR1 SGHDT and CDR2 YYEEEE. This CDR3 reads CASSSTGVNQPQHF. CDR3 sequence (DNA): TGTGCCAGCAGCTCAACAGGGGTAAATCAGCCCCAGCATTTT.

The V call is TRBV19, the J call TRBJ2-7; weak D call: TRBD1 (5 bases). CDR1 and CDR2 from the germline V gene are LNHDA and SQIVND (reference sequence). The length of the CDR3 is 15 residues. With 3 bases removed from V and 4 bases from J, the gap between germline ends came to 16 bases. CDR3 bases: TGTGCCAGTAGTATCGCCTCCACAGGTGATTACGAGCAGTACTTC. Encoded protein: CASSIASTGDYEQYF.

V gene TRBV27 combines with J gene TRBJ1-5; possibly TRBD1 for D (5 bases). This CDR3 is built from 15 residues. Germline CDR1 and CDR2: MNHEY and SMNVEV (reference sequence). The germline V and J ends were trimmed by 0 bases and 6 bases, with 12 bases remaining between them. The CDR3 DNA reads TGTGCCAGCAGTTTATCCGCCCAGGGAACTCAGCCCCAGCATTTT. This encodes CASSLSAQGTQPQHF.

The V call is TRBV6-1, the J call TRBJ2-5, with 10 bases matching TRBD2. CDR1 is MNHNS, CDR2 SASEGT, per germline. The length of the CDR3 is 16 residues. V shed 1 base and J 2 bases; nucleotides not matched to a gene: 4. For the CDR3, the DNA is TGTGCCAGCAGTGAAGGCCCTAGCGGGGGACAAGAGACCCAGTACTTC. Translated, it gives CASSEGPSGGQETQYF.

The chain has TRBV6-1 and TRBJ2-7; the D gene is possibly TRBD1 (6 bases). This CDR3 has 13 residues. V lost 8 bases and J lost 3, with 14 bases in between. Looked up from germline, CDR1 is MNHNS and CDR2 is SASEGT. The CDR3 nucleotides are TGTGCCAGCTTAGGGACAAAGATCTACGAGCAGTACTTC. Its translation is CASLGTKIYEQYF.

This chain links TRBV5-1 with TRBJ1-5; 7 bases align to TRBD1. The CDR3 extends over 14 amino acids. CDR1 and CDR2 from the germline V gene are SGHRS and YFSETQ. V was pared by 4 bases and J by 4 bases, with 5 bases of the junction left unmatched. The CDR3 region has the DNA TGCGCCAGCAGCCCTGGACAGGTGAATCAGCCCCAGCATTTT. The encoded protein is CASSPGQVNQPQHF.

J is TRBJ2-7 and V is TRBV6-5; D is uncertain. This CDR3 region has 15 residues. CDR1 and CDR2 from the germline V gene are MNHEY and SVGAGI. V was clipped by 2 bases and J by 2 bases, with 13 bases between them. CDR3 in DNA: TGTGCCAGCAGTTACCTCGGGTCCTCTGCCTACGAGCAGTACTTC. The encoded protein is CASSYLGSSAYEQYF.

The rearrangement links TRBV5-1 to TRBJ2-7; a possible D gene is TRBD2 (7 bases). The CDR3 covers 16 residues. Per germline, CDR1 SGHRS and CDR2 YFSETQ. V dropped 3 bases and J dropped 0 bases, with 16 bases sitting between them. Here the CDR3 DNA reads TGCGCCAGCAGCTCGGGCGGGGGCGTTTACTCCTACGAGCAGTACTTC. Encoded protein: CASSSGGGVYSYEQYF.

The chain couples TRBV27 to TRBJ1-4, with D uncertain. With 7 bases removed from V and 2 bases from J, the gap between germline ends came to 11 bases. Germline values: CDR1 MNHEY, CDR2 SMNVEV (reference sequence). The CDR3 extends over 14 amino acids. The CDR3 DNA sequence: TGTGCCAGCACCGCGGCGGGCACTAATGAAAAACTGTTTTTT. It translates to CASTAAGTNEKLFF.

The chain has TRBV6-6 and TRBJ2-2; maybe TRBD1 (5 bases). The V gene's germline CDR1 is MNHNY and CDR2 SVGAGI (reference sequence). V was cut by 6 bases and J by 0 bases, with 11 bases left in between. This CDR3 comprises 15 residues. The CDR3 DNA follows: TGTGCCAGCAGCCCGACAGAACCGAACACCGGGGAGCTGTTTTTT. It yields the protein CASSPTEPNTGELFF.

The chain is built from TRBV19 and TRBJ1-4, with 7 bases identical to TRBD1. Trimming cost V 1 base and J 7 bases; bases outside gene matches: 6. The CDR3 has 15 residues. Germline V gene lookup returns CDR1 LNHDA and CDR2 SQIVND (reference sequence). The CDR3 coding sequence is TGTGCCAGTAGTATAGGGACGGGACAGAGTGAAAAACTGTTTTTT. This encodes CASSIGTGQSEKLFF.

V gene TRBV6-5 combines with J gene TRBJ2-2; 9 bases map to TRBD1. This CDR3 is 15 amino acids long. Looked up from germline, CDR1 is MNHEY and CDR2 is SVGAGI. With 6 bases clipped from V and 5 bases from J, the junction kept 7 bases outside the gene matches. CDR3 sequence (DNA): TGTGCCAGCAGGATAGACAGGGGGGAGACCGGGGAGCTGTTTTTT. It specifies CASRIDRGETGELFF.

J is TRBJ1-4 and V is TRBV18, with a tentative D call TRBD1 (5 bases). Germline CDR1 KGHSH, CDR2 LQKENI. This CDR3 has 14 residues. The V gene lost 4 bases and the J gene lost 8 bases, with 14 bases spanning the gap. The CDR3 bases are TGTGCCAGCTCACTTTCGTCGGCAGGGGAAAAACTGTTTTTT. Its protein product is CASSLSSAGEKLFF.

CDR3 region: CASSRDRDQPQHF. The CDR3 coding sequence is TGTGCCAGCTCACGGGACAGAGATCAGCCCCAGCATTTT. This rearrangement joins TRBV18 to TRBJ1-5; TRBD1 aligns across 7 bases. With V trimmed by 4 bases and J by 5 bases, 2 bases remained unmatched. This CDR3 comprises 13 residues. Per the germline V gene, CDR1 is KGHSH and CDR2 is LQKENI. The complete variable domain, with remaining parts taken from reference TRBV18 and TRBJ1-5, reads NAGVMQNPRHLVRRRGQEARLRCSPMKGHSHVYWYRQLPEEGLKFMVYLQKENIIDESGMPKERFSAEFPKEGPSILRIQQVVRGDSAAYFCASSRDRDQPQHFGDGTRLSIL.

The chain links TRBV6-1 to TRBJ1-5, with a possible D match to TRBD1 (6 bases). The CDR3 extends over 17 amino acids. Trimming stripped 3 bases from V and 2 bases from J, with 17 bases between. Germline V lookup: CDR1 MNHNS, CDR2 SASEGT. DNA of the CDR3: TGTGCCAGCAGTGACTTTACAGGGAACGCGGGCAATCAGCCCCAGCATTTT. Translation gives CASSDFTGNAGNQPQHF.

The rearrangement joins TRBV29-1 to TRBJ2-1; TRBD2 matches at 11 bases. The CDR3 runs 10 residues. Germline CDR1 is SQVTM and CDR2 is ANQGSEA. Losses at the gene ends were 7 bases for V and 12 bases for J; bases not matched to a gene: 2. CDR3 sequence: CSALAGGQFF. The DNA of the CDR3 is TGCAGCGCCCTAGCGGGGGGGCAGTTCTTC.

This chain links TRBV6-5 with TRBJ2-7, with D tentatively TRBD1 (5 bases). Germline V gene sequence: CDR1 MNHEY, CDR2 SVGAGI. This CDR3 region has 14 residues. V lost 0 bases and J lost 2, with 8 bases in between. This CDR3 reads CASSYSSGTYEQYF. CDR3 nucleotide sequence: TGTGCCAGCAGTTACTCGTCAGGGACCTACGAGCAGTACTTC.

The chain links TRBV6-1 to TRBJ2-1; perhaps TRBD2 as D (6 bases). CDR1 and CDR2 from the germline V gene are MNHNS and SASEGT. This CDR3 has 15 amino acids. Between the trimmed V and J ends, which lost 1 base and 2 bases, there was a span of 9 bases. Written as DNA, the CDR3 is TGTGCCAGCAGTGAAGAATGGGGGGCCTACAATGAGCAGTTCTTC. It codes for CASSEEWGAYNEQFF.

The chain employs TRBV11-2 and TRBJ2-7, with 7 bases that match TRBD1. CDR1 is SGHAT and CDR2 is FQNNGV in the germline V gene. Germline trimming cut 6 bases from V and 7 bases from J; bases unmatched to any gene: 12. The CDR3 extends over 14 amino acids. The CDR3 DNA is TGTGCCAGCAGGACAGGGTTAGGAGGCATGGAGCAGTACTTC. This codes for CASRTGLGGMEQYF.

The gene calls are TRBV6-5 and TRBJ1-2; 8 nucleotides match TRBD1. J lost 3 bases, V lost 5 bases, and 5 bases had no gene match. The CDR3 is 14 amino acids. Germline V CDR1 and CDR2: MNHEY, SVGAGI. In DNA form, the CDR3 reads TGTGCCAGCAGTCGTTCGACAGGGGACTATGGCTACACCTTC. This gives the protein CASSRSTGDYGYTF.

The chain combines TRBV18 with TRBJ2-7; 11 bases align to TRBD1. In germline, CDR1 is KGHSH, CDR2 LQKENI. V shed 2 bases and J 4 bases; nucleotides not matched to a gene: 1. This CDR3 comprises 14 residues. The CDR3 bases are TGTGCCAGCTCACCATGGGACAGGGGGTACGAGCAGTACTTC. It yields the protein CASSPWDRGYEQYF.

J is TRBJ2-5 and V is TRBV6-5; D perhaps matches TRBD2 (5 bases). The DNA end is more similar to TRBJ2-7, so the J call may be wrong. Germline V lookup: CDR1 MNHEY, CDR2 SVGAGI. The CDR3 runs to 13 residues. The CDR3 protein is CASSREGWSEQYF. Here the CDR3 DNA reads TGTGCCAGCAGTCGCGAGGGTTGGAGCGAGCAGTACTTC.

This CDR3 reads CASSIIGAADSPLHF. The CDR3 nucleotides read TGTGCCAGTAGTATTATAGGGGCTGCGGATTCACCCCTCCACTTT. The rearrangement uses TRBV19 and TRBJ1-6; weak D call: TRBD1 (5 bases). CDR3 length equals 15 residues. V lost 3 bases and J 8 bases, leaving 14 bases between the germline ends. CDR1 and CDR2 from the germline V gene are LNHDA and SQIVND (reference sequence). Full variable domain (remainder filled in from reference TRBV19 and TRBJ1-6): DGGITQSPKYLFRKEGQNVTLSCEQNLNHDAMYWYRQDPGQGLRLIYYSQIVNDFQKGDIAEGYSVSREKKESFPLTVTSAQKNPTAFYLCASSIIGAADSPLHFGNGTRLTVT.

The chain joins TRBV9 to TRBJ1-5; D remains unclear. The germline V gene has CDR1 SGDLS and CDR2 YYNGEE. V lost 0 bases to trimming and J lost 0 bases, with 4 bases between them. The CDR3 loop spans 14 amino acids. CDR3 in amino acids: CASSVGDSNQPQHF. The CDR3 DNA reads as TGTGCCAGCAGCGTAGGCGATAGCAATCAGCCCCAGCATTTT.